This TCR beta chain was recorded in a study of shared clonotypes between healthy human individuals. Study-wide findings and caveats: Among the subsets, naive ones generally showed larger estimated richness than memory ones.

Every one of the donors was a Caucasian adult that lived in Nashville, Tennessee. It was into CD45RA+ naive and CD45RA-negative memory subsets that the CD4+ cells were split. A remark on this clone: What it binds is not known.

Sequencing used immunoSEQ multiplex PCR; TCRdb keeps in-frame clones, though not all of them. The table has some 2,500,000 clones, roughly 93% seen once. The CDR3 consists of 13 residues. J gave up 3 bases and V 10 bases, and 7 bases lay outside the gene matches. Looked up from germline, CDR1 is ENHRY and CDR2 is SYGVKD. The sample comprised naive CD4+ T cells from PBMCs. Stated subset: CD45RA+ positively selected. This clonotype was obtained from a young man in good health. Some clones in this sample may be carry-over from other donors' samples. V gene TRBV10-3 combines with J gene TRBJ1-2, with 8 bases fitting TRBD1. DNA of the CDR3: TGTGCCACCCGACAGGGGACCCACTATGGCTACACCTTC. It codes for CATRQGTHYGYTF.